Following are 22 T cell receptor beta chains from one sample sequenced in a study of neurological immune-mediated disorders (dated by TCRdb to 2018 to 2020). To prepare the library, 5' RACE was applied. The run used an Illumina HiSeq 2500. Using fastp at Q25 and MiXCR, TCRdb reprocessed the public reads and kept productive beta chains. Each entry is one CDR3 protein sequence, shown with its most common DNA and genes. The sample includes tens of thousands of distinct CDR3 sequences, with 5% to 5.5% observed a single time. Less than 2.5% of the sample belongs to the ten largest clones. Sample: PBMCs. These receptor sequences come from a woman in her 30s with multiple sclerosis.

This clonotype appeared many times. This sequence joins TRBV7-2 and TRBJ2-5, with 11 bases lining up with TRBD2. V trimming: 6 bases; J trimming: 4 bases; junction bases outside the gene matches: 7. This CDR3 spans 15 amino acids. Germline-derived CDR1 and CDR2 are SGHTA and FQGNSA. CDR3 region: CASSQSGLAGETQYF. Written as DNA, the CDR3 is TGTGCCAGCAGTCAGTCTGGACTAGCGGGAGAGACCCAGTACTTC.

The rearrangement uses TRBV3-1 and TRBJ2-7, with TRBD2 as a possible D gene (6 bases). The CDR3 runs to 12 residues. Germline CDR1 is LGHDT and CDR2 is YNNKEL (reference sequence). Trimming removed 3 bases from V and 5 bases from J, with 8 bases in between. CDR3 loop: CASSHSGDEQYF. In nucleotides, the CDR3 is TGTGCCAGCAGCCACTCGGGGGACGAGCAGTACTTC.

This clonotype was found many times. This rearrangement joins TRBV14 to TRBJ2-5; D remains ambiguous. The germline V gene has CDR1 SGHDN and CDR2 FVKESK. Trimming pared 2 bases from V and 4 bases from J, leaving 14 bases between. The CDR3 has 15 residues. CDR3 amino acids: CASSQSRSLLETQYF. CDR3 nucleotides: TGTGCCAGCAGCCAATCTCGGTCCCTCCTAGAGACCCAGTACTTC.

Regarding this clonotype: Germline is not matched at one junction end, which may reflect a read error. V usage is TRBV5-1 and J usage is TRBJ2-6; perhaps TRBD1 as D (7 bases). CDR3 length equals 17 residues. The germline V gene encodes CDR1 SGHRS and CDR2 YFSETQ. This CDR3 is CASRPQGVPSGAKVLTF. The CDR3 coding sequence is TGCGCCAGCAGGCCCCAGGGGGTCCCATCGGGGGCCAAAGTCCTGACTTTC.

At least ten counts were recorded for this clonotype. The rearrangement uses TRBV6-4 and TRBJ2-3; D perhaps matches TRBD1 (5 bases). Trimming removed 0 bases at V and 4 bases at J, with 11 bases between. The CDR3 runs 15 residues. Per the germline V gene, CDR1 is MRHNA and CDR2 is SNTAGT. CDR3 coding DNA: TGTGCCAGCAGTGACTCGAGCGTAGGGGCAGATACGCAGTATTTT. Translated, it gives CASSDSSVGADTQYF.

This clonotype was counted ten times or more. The chain employs TRBV27 and TRBJ1-2; 10 nucleotides align to TRBD1. The ends lost 6 bases at V and 2 bases at J; junction bases unmatched: 3. Per germline, CDR1 MNHEY and CDR2 SMNVEV (reference sequence). The CDR3 has 14 amino acids. CDR3 in amino acids: CASRPGQGNYGYTF. CDR3 bases: TGTGCCAGCAGACCGGGACAGGGGAACTATGGCTACACCTTC.

A remark on this clonotype: Compared with germline, one end of the junction differs, possibly owing to a read error. The genes are TRBV5-1 and TRBJ2-4, with TRBD1 identical over 8 bases. This CDR3 comprises 13 residues. Looked up from germline, CDR1 is SGHRS and CDR2 is YFSETQ. The DNA for the CDR3 is TGCGCCAGCAGCGAGGGACAGGCGAACATTAAGTACTTC. It codes for CASSEGQANIKYF.

Ten or more counts support this clonotype. The J gene is TRBJ2-1, the V gene TRBV6-2 or TRBV6-3; no clear D. This CDR3 is built from 13 residues. V shed 2 bases and J shed 6 bases, with 8 bases lying between them. The V gene's germline CDR1 is MNHEY and CDR2 SVGEGT. The CDR3 region is CASSYLDANEQFF. CDR3 DNA sequence: TGTGCCAGCAGTTACCTCGACGCCAATGAGCAGTTCTTC.

This clonotype appeared many times. The chain links TRBV6-6 to TRBJ1-6; D perhaps matches TRBD1 (6 bases). Trimming stripped 7 bases from V and 8 bases from J, with 12 bases between. CDR1 is MNHNY and CDR2 is SVGAGI in the germline V gene (reference sequence). The CDR3 is 13 residues long. CDR3 protein: CASTRGVDSPLHF. The CDR3 DNA sequence: TGTGCCAGCACCAGGGGTGTGGATTCACCCCTCCACTTT.

This clonotype showed up many times. This chain links TRBV5-1 with TRBJ1-6; D not resolved. Germline CDR1 and CDR2: SGHRS and YFSETQ. V lost 0 bases, J lost 7 bases, and 11 bases lay in between. The CDR3 is made up of 15 amino acids. The CDR3 is CASSLAGTANSPLHF. The CDR3 bases are TGCGCCAGCAGCTTGGCCGGTACGGCAAATTCACCCCTCCACTTT.

This clonotype was recorded many times. The chain employs TRBV20-1 and TRBJ1-3; D call uncertain. From germline, CDR1 is DFQATT and CDR2 SNEGSKA (reference sequence). Trimming pared 3 bases from V and 0 bases from J, leaving 15 bases between. The CDR3 consists of 16 residues. In DNA, the CDR3 is TGCAGTGCTAGTCGGCCAGGCACAATCTCTGGAAACACCATATATTTT. It is translated as CSASRPGTISGNTIYF.

This clonotype was picked up many times. This chain connects TRBV20-1 to TRBJ1-2; D gene uncertain. V was trimmed by 3 bases and J by 2 bases, leaving 7 bases between them. This CDR3 is built from 12 residues. CDR1 is DFQATT and CDR2 is SNEGSKA in the germline V gene (reference sequence). CDR3 DNA sequence: TGCAGTGCTAGGTTTGGGAACTATGGCTACACCTTC. This translates into CSARFGNYGYTF.

There are a few counts of this clonotype. The chain's CDR3 is CASSLVASATGELFF. In DNA form, the CDR3 reads TGTGCCAGCAGCTTGGTTGCCTCTGCCACCGGGGAGCTGTTTTTT. V is TRBV5-6 and J is TRBJ2-2, with D unresolved. Trimming pared 0 bases from V and 4 bases from J, leaving 10 bases between. The CDR3 is made up of 15 amino acids. CDR1 SGHDT and CDR2 YYEEEE come from the germline V gene.

This clonotype was picked up many times. The CDR3, as DNA: TGTGCCAGCAGTTTAATTTGGGGGAGAGTGGCTAATGAAAAACTGTTTTTT. Residues: CASSLIWGRVANEKLFF. The chain carries TRBV28 and TRBJ1-4, with D possibly being TRBD1 (5 bases). This CDR3 is 17 amino acids long. The germline V gene has CDR1 MDHEN and CDR2 SYDVKM. Trimming removed 2 bases from V and 3 bases from J, with 16 bases in between. Combining the CDR3 with reference TRBV28 and TRBJ1-4 gives the whole variable domain DVKVTQSSRYLVKRTGEKVFLECVQDMDHENMFWYRQDPGLGLRLIYFSYDVKMKEKGDIPEGYSVSREKKERFSLILESASTNQTSMYLCASSLIWGRVANEKLFFGSGTQLSVL.

Many counts were recorded for this clonotype. V gene TRBV28 combines with J gene TRBJ2-2; 8 bases align to TRBD1. V was pared by 5 bases and J by 4 bases, with 6 bases of the junction left unmatched. Looked up from germline, CDR1 is MDHEN and CDR2 is SYDVKM. This CDR3 comprises 15 residues. The CDR3 is CASSDRGYLTGELFF. The CDR3 coding sequence is TGTGCCAGCAGTGACAGGGGCTACCTCACCGGGGAGCTGTTTTTT.

This clonotype was detected ten times or more. J is TRBJ2-1 and V is TRBV6-2 or TRBV6-3, with TRBD2 identical over 14 bases. The CDR3 is 16 amino acids. Trimming at V came to 6 bases and at J to 2 bases, leaving 3 bases not matched to a gene. The V gene's germline CDR1 is MNHEY and CDR2 SVGEGT. The CDR3 sequence: CASRQTSGGAYNEQFF. The CDR3 bases are TGTGCCAGCAGACAGACTAGCGGGGGGGCCTACAATGAGCAGTTCTTC.

This clonotype has at least ten counts. The chain links TRBV20-1 to TRBJ2-7; TRBD1 is a possible D gene (5 bases). V lost 6 bases and J lost 3, with 18 bases in between. The CDR3 runs to 14 residues. CDR1 is DFQATT, CDR2 SNEGSKA, per germline (reference sequence). In DNA, the CDR3 is TGCAGTGCCTCCGCCTGGGGCCCAGGCTACGAGCAGTACTTC. This encodes CSASAWGPGYEQYF.

The table lists this clonotype with many counts. The V and J genes are TRBV5-1 and TRBJ2-1, with D perhaps assigned TRBD1 or TRBD2 (5 bases each). The CDR3 extends over 16 amino acids. V lost 0 bases and J lost 0, with 10 bases in between. Germline V CDR1 and CDR2: SGHRS, YFSETQ. DNA for the CDR3: TGCGCCAGCAGCTTGGATTGGGGGAGCTCCTACAATGAGCAGTTCTTC. This sequence encodes CASSLDWGSSYNEQFF.

The table lists this clonotype with many counts. The chain is built from TRBV3-1 and TRBJ2-1; 8 bases agree with TRBD1. V lost 4 bases and J lost 9; bases outside the gene matches: 8. The CDR3 contains 14 residues. CDR1 LGHDT and CDR2 YNNKEL come from the germline V gene (reference sequence). CDR3 amino acids: CASSLRQGRVEQFF. DNA of the CDR3: TGTGCCAGCAGCCTCAGACAGGGGAGAGTTGAGCAGTTCTTC.

This clonotype was picked up many times. The chain recombines TRBV10-3 with TRBJ1-1, with D tentatively TRBD1 (5 bases). The CDR3 has 16 amino acids. Germline CDR1 and CDR2: ENHRY and SYGVKD. Deletions cut 7 bases from V and 0 bases from J, with 18 bases between. CDR3 nucleotides: TGTGCCATCATCATGACAGTAAGCGACATGAACACTGAAGCTTTCTTT. Translated: CAIIMTVSDMNTEAFF.

The CDR3 sequence: CASSLAGNAVPGELFF. CDR3 in DNA: TGCGCCAGCAGCTTGGCCGGTAACGCAGTCCCCGGGGAGCTGTTTTTT. The rearrangement joins TRBV5-1 to TRBJ2-2; D is uncertain. In germline, CDR1 is SGHRS, CDR2 YFSETQ. This CDR3 comprises 16 residues. Trimming cost V 0 bases and J 6 bases, with 15 bases left between them.

CDR3 sequence reads: CASSSNTRGPYDTF. CDR3 DNA: TGTGCCAGCAGCTCCAATACTCGGGGACCCTACGACACCTTC. The gene calls are TRBV7-8 and TRBJ1-2; tentative D call: TRBD1 (5 bases). The CDR3 runs to 14 residues. Germline loops: CDR1 SGHVS, CDR2 FQNEAQ. The germline V and J ends were trimmed by 4 bases and 12 bases, with 21 bases remaining between them.